This TCR beta chain is from a study of cytomegalovirus exposure and HLA in healthy donors. PCR used 60 Vbeta primers and 13 Jbeta primers. Profiled with immunoSEQ multiplex PCR; TCRdb holds only in-frame clones, not every one. The listing records some 160,000 clones. Study-level findings and limits: Several top significant clusters appeared, in a later analysis, to be linked to common viral pathogens.

A word on this clone: Its target is unknown.

The sequenced material came from PBMCs. The clonotype originates from a man aged 25 to 40 in good health and CMV-seronegative.

CDR3 nucleotide sequence: TGTGCCAGCTCAACCCTTGGGGACTGGGCCAAAAACATTCAGTACTTC. Encoded protein: CASSTLGDWAKNIQYF. The V call is TRBV28, the J call TRBJ2-4; D is perhaps TRBD2 (6 bases). V was cut by 8 bases and J by 1 base, with 18 bases left in between. This CDR3 region has 16 residues. In germline, CDR1 is MDHEN, CDR2 SYDVKM.